Following are 18 T cell receptor beta chains from one sample sequenced in a study of blood T cell repertoires in COVID-19. TCRdb keeps only in-frame clones here, not all; method: immunoSEQ multiplex PCR. The repertoire has a few hundred thousand clones, approximately 90% of them found once; the top ten carry around a tenth. Input material: PBMCs or T cells enriched from blood (not recorded which). Receptors originate from a woman in her thirties or forties who had recovered from COVID-19.

V is TRBV15 and J is TRBJ2-3, with 7 bases lining up with TRBD2. This CDR3 spans 16 amino acids. V gave up 0 bases and J gave up 1 base; unmatched junction bases: 4. Per the germline V gene, CDR1 is LNHNV and CDR2 is YYDKDF (reference sequence). The CDR3 bases are TGTGCCACCAGCAGAGAATGGGCGGGGGGCACAGATACGCAGTATTTT. It yields the protein CATSREWAGGTDTQYF.

The chain links TRBV21-1 to TRBJ2-7; the D call of TRBD2 is as the table states it, not checked on the DNA. TRBV21-1 is a pseudogene. The CDR3 covers 16 residues. The CDR3 DNA follows: TGTGCCAGCAGCAAAGGTGAGCTAGCGGGGGCCTACGAGCAGTACTTC. Its translation is CASSKGELAGAYEQYF.

V and J are TRBV7-2 and TRBJ2-2; the D gene is possibly TRBD2 (6 bases). Germline V CDR1 and CDR2: SGHTA, FQGNSA. The CDR3 is 17 amino acids. V was cut by 1 base and J by 6 bases, with 18 bases left in between. The CDR3 region is CASSLGGGAPKSGELFF. In DNA form, the CDR3 reads TGTGCCAGCAGCTTAGGAGGCGGGGCCCCCAAGTCCGGGGAGCTGTTTTTT.

V usage is TRBV27 and J usage is TRBJ2-5; tentatively, D is TRBD2 (6 bases). Germline V gene lookup returns CDR1 MNHEY and CDR2 SMNVEV (reference sequence). CDR3 size: 15 residues. The V end was cut by 4 bases, the J end by 2 bases, with 14 bases between. The chain's CDR3 is CASSSSIAEQETQYF. The CDR3 DNA reads TGTGCCAGCAGTTCCTCGATAGCGGAACAAGAGACCCAGTACTTC.

This rearrangement joins TRBV6-2 or TRBV6-3 to TRBJ2-5, with TRBD2 matching 11 bases. The CDR3 is 14 residues long. CDR1 MNHEY and CDR2 SVGEGT come from the germline V gene. V gave up 7 bases and J gave up 9 bases; unmatched junction bases: 10. CDR3: CASTPSGRTRAQYF. CDR3 DNA: TGTGCCAGCACCCCTAGCGGGAGGACCAGGGCCCAGTACTTC.

The chain uses TRBV9 and TRBJ2-2, with D possibly matching TRBD2 (6 bases). Germline V CDR1 and CDR2: SGDLS, YYNGEE. Trimming pared 5 bases from V and 2 bases from J, leaving 10 bases between. This CDR3 comprises 14 residues. The CDR3 reads CASRRDFNTGELFF. The CDR3 nucleotides read TGTGCCAGCAGAAGGGACTTTAACACCGGGGAGCTGTTTTTT.

The V gene is TRBV11-3, the J gene TRBJ2-3, with D maybe TRBD1 (6 bases). Per germline, CDR1 SGHNT and CDR2 YENEEA. Trimming removed 0 bases from V and 0 bases from J, with 10 bases in between. This CDR3 has 16 amino acids. The CDR3 coding sequence is TGTGCCAGCAGCTTAGAAGGGGACACTAGCACAGATACGCAGTATTTT. Its translation: CASSLEGDTSTDTQYF. The entire variable domain, with the rest obtained from reference TRBV11-3 and TRBJ2-3, is as follows: EAGVVQSPRYKIIEKKQPVAFWCNPISGHNTLYWYLQNLGQGPELLIRYENEEAVDDSQLPKDRFSAERLKGVDSTLKIQPAELGDSAVYLCASSLEGDTSTDTQYFGPGTRLTVL.

The chain recombines TRBV9 with TRBJ1-5, with 7 bases that match TRBD1. This CDR3 has 15 residues. Germline loops: CDR1 SGDLS, CDR2 YYNGEE. Trimming took 3 bases from V and 9 from J; bases not matched to a gene: 12. The CDR3 reads CASSARDSPILPQHF. CDR3 coding DNA: TGTGCCAGCAGCGCCCGGGACAGCCCTATTCTGCCCCAGCATTTT.

This sequence joins TRBV18 and TRBJ2-3; tentatively, D is TRBD2 (5 bases). The V gene lost 1 base and the J gene lost 8 bases, with 16 bases spanning the gap. Looked up from germline, CDR1 is KGHSH and CDR2 is LQKENI. CDR3 length: 15 amino acids. CDR3: CASSPHTSTDATQYF. The CDR3 bases are TGTGCCAGCTCACCACATACTAGTACAGACGCTACGCAGTATTTT.

The chain has TRBV7-2 and TRBJ2-1; TRBD1 agrees at 8 bases. Germline V CDR1 and CDR2: SGHTA, FQGNSA. The CDR3 is 14 residues long. J lost 9 bases, V lost 3 bases, and 7 bases had no gene match. CDR3 in DNA: TGTGCCAGCAGCTTGGACAGGGTCGGCGGTGAGCAGTTCTTC. Protein product: CASSLDRVGGEQFF.

This chain joins TRBV5-6 and TRBJ2-1; TRBD2 agrees at 8 bases. The CDR3 has 15 residues. CDR1 and CDR2 (germline): SGHDT, YYEEEE. After removal of 1 base from V and 4 bases from J, the junction contained 4 bases not matched to a gene. The CDR3 sequence is CASSLYGGGYNEQFF. In DNA, the CDR3 is TGTGCCAGCAGCTTGTATGGCGGGGGGTACAATGAGCAGTTCTTC.

The CDR3 spells CASSEGRGPSYEQYF. Here the CDR3 DNA reads TGTGCCAGCAGTGAGGGGCGGGGGCCCTCCTACGAGCAGTACTTC. V is TRBV27 and J is TRBJ2-7, with D possibly matching TRBD2 (7 bases). This CDR3 spans 15 amino acids. Trimming took 5 bases from V and 0 from J, leaving 14 bases between them. From germline, CDR1 is MNHEY and CDR2 SMNVEV (reference sequence).

Here the CDR3 DNA reads TGTGCCAGCAGCTTAGCTTTGGTGGGCCGTTTTGATGAGCAGTTCTTC. It codes for CASSLALVGRFDEQFF. This chain links TRBV11-2 with TRBJ2-1; D remains ambiguous. The CDR3 extends over 16 amino acids. Germline lookup yields CDR1 SGHAT and CDR2 FQNNGV. V lost 1 base, J lost 8 bases, and 18 bases lay in between.

This clone appeared a single time. This sequence joins TRBV7-6 and TRBJ1-3, with D possibly being TRBD1 (6 bases). The CDR3 has 15 amino acids. V was shortened by 4 bases and J by 4 bases, with 14 bases between the two germline ends. Germline V gene sequence: CDR1 SGHVS, CDR2 FNYEAQ. CDR3: CASSSPDRRGNTIYF. Here the CDR3 DNA reads TGTGCCAGCAGCTCCCCCGACAGGAGAGGAAACACCATATATTTT.

In its sample, this clone was seen once. V gene TRBV9 combines with J gene TRBJ2-7, with 8 nucleotides matching TRBD2. The length of the CDR3 is 16 residues. CDR1 is SGDLS, CDR2 YYNGEE, per germline. Trimming at V came to 0 bases and at J to 2 bases, leaving 7 bases not matched to a gene. The CDR3 protein is CASSVDAGLAPYEQYF. In nucleotides, the CDR3 is TGTGCCAGCAGCGTAGACGCTGGACTAGCCCCCTACGAGCAGTACTTC.

The V gene is TRBV11-2, the J gene TRBJ2-4, with a weak D call TRBD1 (6 bases). V was shortened by 3 bases and J by 4 bases, with 10 bases between the two germline ends. Germline CDR1 SGHAT, CDR2 FQNNGV. This CDR3 is 14 amino acids long. The CDR3 DNA is TGTGCCAGCAGCTTCAGGGGTGGGAAAAACATTCAGTACTTC. This gives the protein CASSFRGGKNIQYF.

CDR3 protein: CASSNTGGERYEQYF. The CDR3, as DNA: TGTGCCAGCAGCAACACAGGGGGAGAACGCTACGAGCAGTACTTC. The chain has TRBV7-9 and TRBJ2-7; TRBD1 matches at 8 bases. The CDR3 has 15 residues. Germline V gene sequence: CDR1 SEHNR, CDR2 FQNEAQ (reference sequence). The V segment lost 5 bases and the J segment 3 bases; nucleotides outside the gene matches: 9.

The chain recombines TRBV11-2 with TRBJ2-4; D is uncertain. CDR1 and CDR2 (germline): SGHAT, FQNNGV. The CDR3 has 14 amino acids. V lost 2 bases to trimming and J lost 8 bases, with 13 bases between them. The CDR3 sequence is CASSLKPGMDIQYF. The CDR3 DNA is TGTGCCAGCAGCTTAAAGCCAGGCATGGACATTCAGTACTTC.